The next 21 T cell receptor beta chains were all read from a single sample in a study of T cells in Graves' hyperthyroidism and ophthalmopathy. Researchers took RNA transcripts and amplified the TCR beta CDR3 regions from them. The HTBI set primed first-round TCR CDR3 RT-PCR. Each CDR3 protein is one row after TCRdb ran MiXCR on the multiplex PCR reads. The table includes 800,000 or so distinct CDR3 sequences, about two fifths detected once. Sequenced: blood. These receptors all stem from a man between 18 and 29 years old with Graves' hyperthyroidism.

Notes on this clonotype: A read error is possible here, since a much larger clone lies one base away. The rearrangement uses TRBV19 and TRBJ1-1; D is undetermined. Trimming pared 10 bases from V and 0 bases from J, leaving 12 bases between. The CDR3 loop spans 13 amino acids. Germline V lookup: CDR1 LNHDA, CDR2 SQIVND (reference sequence). The CDR3 is CATSNGLNTEAFF. The CDR3, as DNA: TGTGCCACCTCCAACGGGCTGAACACTGAAGCTTTCTTT.

This clonotype was recorded many times. The chain employs TRBV15 and TRBJ2-7; a weak D match, TRBD1 (6 bases). Germline CDR1 and CDR2: LNHNV and YYDKDF (reference sequence). Trimming stripped 0 bases from V and 5 bases from J, with 14 bases between. This CDR3 contains 15 residues. The CDR3 DNA is TGTGCCACCAGCAGAGATTTAGGGGGTCTCGACGAGCAGTACTTC. Residues: CATSRDLGGLDEQYF.

This sequence joins TRBV15 and TRBJ1-3, with 7 bases that match TRBD1. There are 16 residues in the CDR3. Per germline, CDR1 LNHNV and CDR2 YYDKDF (reference sequence). With 3 bases clipped from V and 0 bases from J, the junction kept 5 bases outside the gene matches. CDR3 region: CATSSLGDSSGNTIYF. CDR3 in DNA: TGTGCCACCAGCAGCTTAGGGGACAGCTCTGGAAACACCATATATTTT.

On this clonotype: A much larger clonotype is one base distant, so this may be a read error. Written as DNA, the CDR3 is TGTGCCAGTAGTATGTTTGACTCTGGGGCCAACGTCCTGATTTTC. It translates to CASSMFDSGANVLIF. The rearrangement joins TRBV19 to TRBJ2-6; weak D call: TRBD1 (5 bases). Looked up from germline, CDR1 is LNHDA and CDR2 is SQIVND (reference sequence). The CDR3 covers 15 residues.

This clonotype was seen a handful of times. The chain links TRBV2 to TRBJ2-7; D not certain. Germline loops: CDR1 SNHLY, CDR2 FYNNEI. The CDR3 runs to 14 residues. Trimming shortened V by 2 bases and J by 2 bases, and 10 bases separated the two germline ends. Here the CDR3 reads CASSETGPPYEQYF. CDR3 nucleotide sequence: TGTGCCAGCAGTGAAACCGGGCCGCCCTACGAGCAGTACTTC.

This clonotype has a count of ten or more. The chain employs TRBV2 and TRBJ1-2; D remains ambiguous. Germline V CDR1 and CDR2: SNHLY, FYNNEI. V lost 3 bases to trimming and J lost 2 bases, with 7 bases between them. This CDR3 is 13 amino acids long. The CDR3 here is CASSDNRNYGYTF. In nucleotides, the CDR3 is TGTGCCAGCAGTGATAACAGAAACTATGGCTACACCTTC.

This clonotype was picked up many times. This chain connects TRBV7-9 to TRBJ1-1; D is perhaps TRBD1 (5 bases). V dropped 11 bases and J dropped 1 base, with 14 bases sitting between them. CDR3 length: 13 amino acids. The germline CDR1 and CDR2 sequences are SEHNR and FQNEAQ (reference sequence). The CDR3, as DNA: TGTGCCGCGGAGAACAGGTCGAACACTGAAGCTTTCTTT. Translated, it gives CAAENRSNTEAFF. Variable domain in full (rest from reference TRBV7-9 and TRBJ1-1): DTGVSQNPRHKITKRGQNVTFRCDPISEHNRLYWYRQTLGQGPEFLTYFQNEAQLEKSRLLSDRFSAERPKGSFSTLEIQRTEQGDSAMYLCAAENRSNTEAFFGQGTRLTVV.

CDR3 in DNA: TGTGCCAGCAGTCCGGGACAGGGGAACTATAATTCACCCCTCCACTTT. It encodes CASSPGQGNYNSPLHF. The chain uses TRBV12-3 or TRBV12-4 and TRBJ1-6, with 10 bases aligning to TRBD1. Trimming at V came to 5 bases and at J to 3 bases, leaving 4 bases not matched to a gene. The CDR3 extends over 16 amino acids.

This chain connects TRBV19 to TRBJ1-3; maybe TRBD1 (6 bases). The V and J ends lost 9 bases and 1 base respectively, with 10 bases between them. The CDR3 covers 13 residues. The germline V gene has CDR1 LNHDA and CDR2 SQIVND (reference sequence). The CDR3: CASFQGSGNTIYF. Here the CDR3 DNA reads TGTGCCAGCTTTCAGGGGTCTGGAAACACCATATATTTT.

Details on this clonotype: This could be a read error, since a much larger clone is one nucleotide away. J is TRBJ2-5 and V is TRBV10-3, with 8 bases lining up with TRBD2. This CDR3 spans 16 amino acids. J was trimmed by 4 bases and V by 4 bases; bases with no gene match: 11. Germline V gives CDR1 ENHRY, CDR2 SYGVKD. Here the CDR3 reads CAISGLSGASVETQYF. CDR3 in DNA: TGTGCCATCAGTGGCCTTAGCGGGGCTTCGGTAGAGACCCAGTACTTC.

The chain employs TRBV25-1 and TRBJ2-3; D not resolved. From germline, CDR1 is MGHDK and CDR2 SYGVNS. This CDR3 is built from 16 residues. V was shortened by 0 bases and J by 1 base, with 11 bases between the two germline ends. This CDR3 is CASSEYSSPGTDTQYF. CDR3 coding DNA: TGTGCCAGCAGTGAATATTCGTCTCCGGGCACAGATACGCAGTATTTT.

This clonotype was observed many times. The gene calls are TRBV7-2 and TRBJ2-5; 8 bases agree with TRBD2. V trimming: 5 bases; J trimming: 5 bases; junction bases outside the gene matches: 7. Germline CDR1 reads SGHTA; CDR2 reads FQGNSA. The CDR3 totals 14 residues. The CDR3 reads CASSPSGPRETQYF. The CDR3, as DNA: TGTGCCAGCAGCCCTAGCGGGCCCCGGGAGACCCAGTACTTC.

This clonotype was recorded once. This rearrangement joins TRBV20-1 to TRBJ1-2; no clear D gene. Germline V lookup: CDR1 DFQATT, CDR2 SNEGSKA (reference sequence). The CDR3 has 12 residues. The V end lost 6 bases, the J end lost 2 bases, and 10 bases lay between the germline ends. The CDR3 DNA follows: TGCAGTGCCAGCGTAAAGAACTATGGCTACACCTTC. Residues: CSASVKNYGYTF.

The chain recombines TRBV12-5 with TRBJ1-1; D is uncertain. CDR3 length equals 12 residues. The germline V and J ends were trimmed by 1 base and 1 base, with 1 base remaining between them. The germline V gene has CDR1 LGHNT and CDR2 FRNRAP. The CDR3 DNA is TGTGCTAGTGGTTTGGGGAACACTGAAGCTTTCTTT. Protein: CASGLGNTEAFF.

CDR3 DNA sequence: TGTGCCAGCAGCCATGAAGTAATGAACACTGAAGCTTTCTTT. It codes for CASSHEVMNTEAFF. The chain is built from TRBV2 and TRBJ1-1; D unresolved. There are 14 residues in the CDR3. V was cut by 6 bases and J by 0 bases, with 11 bases left in between. The V gene's germline CDR1 is SNHLY and CDR2 FYNNEI.

The chain uses TRBV2 and TRBJ1-2; D remains ambiguous. Trimming took 3 bases from V and 12 from J, leaving 14 bases between them. CDR1 and CDR2 from the germline V gene are SNHLY and FYNNEI. The CDR3 loop spans 12 amino acids. Here the CDR3 DNA reads TGTGCCAGCAGTGACGGACTAAAGTTGAACACCTTC. It specifies CASSDGLKLNTF.

The chain links TRBV20-1 to TRBJ1-2; D uncertain. This CDR3 has 14 amino acids. CDR1 DFQATT and CDR2 SNEGSKA come from the germline V gene (reference sequence). V lost 0 bases, J lost 2 bases, and 10 bases lay in between. The CDR3: CSARDQMANYGYTF. CDR3 in DNA: TGCAGTGCTAGAGATCAGATGGCGAACTATGGCTACACCTTC.

The gene calls are TRBV28 and TRBJ2-7, with D possibly being TRBD1 (5 bases). Trimming shortened V by 10 bases and J by 6 bases, and 13 bases separated the two germline ends. This CDR3 has 11 residues. CDR1 and CDR2 from the germline V gene are MDHEN and SYDVKM. The CDR3 reads CAIKSGAEQYF. The CDR3, as DNA: TGTGCCATCAAATCTGGGGCCGAGCAGTACTTC.

This chain connects TRBV5-4 to TRBJ1-6; tentatively, D is TRBD1 (5 bases). The V gene lost 0 bases and the J gene lost 11 bases, with 12 bases spanning the gap. Germline lookup yields CDR1 SGHNT and CDR2 YYREEE (reference sequence). This CDR3 has 14 residues. This CDR3 is CASSLDRTSPPLHF. CDR3 coding DNA: TGTGCCAGCAGCTTGGACAGGACCAGTCCACCCCTCCACTTT.

The rearrangement uses TRBV7-9 and TRBJ1-1; D remains unclear. Trimming took off 5 bases at V and 6 bases at J, with 19 bases between the two ends. Germline CDR1 reads SEHNR; CDR2 reads FQNEAQ (reference sequence). This CDR3 has 15 residues. The CDR3 is CASSPHPAPAAEAFF. CDR3 coding DNA: TGTGCCAGCAGCCCCCACCCTGCCCCCGCGGCTGAAGCTTTCTTT.

This clonotype was seen more than once but under ten times. The chain has TRBV16 and TRBJ1-1; D uncertain. V lost 2 bases and J 6 bases, leaving 4 bases between the germline ends. This CDR3 has 11 amino acids. The germline CDR1 and CDR2 sequences are KGHSY and FQNENV. Here the CDR3 reads CASSQDAEAFF. As DNA, the CDR3 is TGTGCCAGCAGCCAAGACGCTGAAGCTTTCTTT.